The clone carrying this T cell receptor (beta chain) was counted ten times or more. Its target is unknown. As the template, RNA transcripts were used to amplify TCR beta CDR3 regions. The workflow started with a first-round RT-PCR run with HTBI primers and then moved on to a second-round multiplex PCR. MiXCR was run by TCRdb on the multiplex PCR reads, yielding one entry per CDR3 protein. The sample contains around 170,000 distinct CDR3 sequences, approximately 38% of which appear only once. The germline V gene has CDR1 MNHNS and CDR2 SASEGT. The germline V and J ends were trimmed by 1 base and 4 bases, with 11 bases remaining between them. The CDR3 loop spans 15 amino acids. This record belongs to a study of Graves' ophthalmopathy and Graves' hyperthyroidism. General study points: With over 85% sensitivity and roughly 80% specificity, a 13-signature model separated ophthalmopathy from stable hyperthyroidism. Blood contained most expanded thyroid clonotypes exceeding 0.001 frequency.

Excluded were patients with other autoimmune diseases, uncontrolled infections, pregnancy or lactation. The chain combines TRBV6-1 with TRBJ1-5; the D is unclear. The sequencing sample was made of peripheral blood. The TCR originated in a woman aged 40 to 49 with Graves' ophthalmopathy. The CDR3 DNA follows: TGTGCCAGCAGTGAAGGCAGTATCACAAATCAGCCCCAGCATTTT. As protein: CASSEGSITNQPQHF.